This T cell receptor (beta chain) was observed in a study of cytomegalovirus exposure and HLA in healthy donors. In the study overall: In an early release, HLA-typed donors contributed 75 million to 85 million unique TCR sequences. Study-wide results and caveats: Earlier results showed most TCR beta V segments being productive about 90% or about 30% of the time. The study designated roughly 150 TCR beta chains cytomegalovirus-associated.

As regards this clone: What it binds is unknown. Its ends do not fully match the called genes, so a read error is possible.

This donor's CMV serostatus is unrecorded. Amplification used 60 Vbeta primers and 13 Jbeta primers. Here immunoSEQ multiplex PCR was the method, and the copy in TCRdb shows in-frame clones only, minus some. The data show around 90,000 clones, roughly four fifths seen once. CDR1 MDHEN and CDR2 SYDVKM come from the germline V gene. The CDR3 sequence is 12 residues long. The specimen was PBMCs. V usage is TRBV28 and J usage is TRBJ1-2; maybe TRBD1 (6 bases). The TCR originated in a human donor in good health. The CDR3 DNA is TGTGCCAGCAGTACGACTCGGGACACCATCCCCTTC. This encodes CASSTTRDTIPF.